This TCR beta chain was obtained from a study of T cell clonotyping in hematopoietic cell transplantation. Only in-frame clones appear in the TCRdb table, and some are missing; sequencing was by immunoSEQ multiplex PCR. The sample lists 13,000 to 15,000 clones; around two thirds were seen once. CDR1 LGHNA and CDR2 YSLEER come from the germline V gene. Trimming removed 2 bases from V and 0 bases from J, with 14 bases in between. CDR3 length: 16 residues. This clone was seen only once. Specimen: PBMCs. This receptor was identified in a human donor who either received an allogeneic hematopoietic cell transplant for a myeloid malignancy or was a related donor (not recorded which). Some clones in this sample may be carry-over from other donors' samples. The V call is TRBV4-3, the J call TRBJ2-7; maybe TRBD1 (6 bases). The CDR3 spells CASSQQAVQGSYEQYF. CDR3 bases: TGCGCCAGCAGCCAACAGGCAGTACAGGGCTCCTACGAGCAGTACTTC.